This T cell receptor (beta chain) was recorded in a study of blood T cells in healthy people across ages. In this sample, this clonotype turned up many times. Antigen unknown. Study-wide results and limits: Long-lived donors exceeded aged donors in naive CD4+ cells and diversity.

Primed by a sample-barcoded 5' primer and a J-beta primer mix, a second PCR proceeded for 7 to 11 cycles. TCRdb re-called the 5' RACE reads through MiXCR, storing one row per CDR3 protein. Altogether hundreds of thousands of distinct CDR3 sequences are present, approximately 30% being singletons, with the ten largest covering around a sixth. Per the germline V gene, CDR1 is MNHNS and CDR2 is SASEGT. Trimming pared 0 bases from V and 2 bases from J, leaving 8 bases between. CDR3 length equals 14 residues. The chain combines TRBV6-1 with TRBJ2-7; D tentatively fits TRBD1 or TRBD2 (6 bases each). The sequenced sample consisted of blood. The receptor was isolated from a woman of 80 years or more in good health. The CDR3 coding sequence is TGTGCCAGCAGTGAAGCAAGGGGGGCCTACGAGCAGTACTTC. Residues: CASSEARGAYEQYF.